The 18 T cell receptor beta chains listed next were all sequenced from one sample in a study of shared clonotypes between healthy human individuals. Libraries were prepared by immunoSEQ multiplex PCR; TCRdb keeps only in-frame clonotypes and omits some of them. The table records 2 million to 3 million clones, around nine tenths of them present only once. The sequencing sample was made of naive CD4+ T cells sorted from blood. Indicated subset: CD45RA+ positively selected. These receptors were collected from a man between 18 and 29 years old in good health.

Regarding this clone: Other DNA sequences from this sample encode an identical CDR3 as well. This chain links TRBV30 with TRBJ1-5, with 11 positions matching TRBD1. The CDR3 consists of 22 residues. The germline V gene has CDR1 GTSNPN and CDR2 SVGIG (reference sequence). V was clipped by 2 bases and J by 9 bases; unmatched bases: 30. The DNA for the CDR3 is TGTGCCTGGAGTCCCCGTGACTCCCTCTACTTCGGGACAGGGGGGCTTAAGTTGCCCCAGCATTTT. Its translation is CAWSPRDSLYFGTGGLKLPQHF. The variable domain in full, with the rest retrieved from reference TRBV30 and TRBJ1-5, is SQTIHQWPATLVQPVGSPLSLECTVEGTSNPNLYWYRQAAGRGLQLLFYSVGIGQISSEVPQNLSASRPQDRQFILSSKKLLLSDSGFYLCAWSPRDSLYFGTGGLKLPQHFGDGTRLSIL.

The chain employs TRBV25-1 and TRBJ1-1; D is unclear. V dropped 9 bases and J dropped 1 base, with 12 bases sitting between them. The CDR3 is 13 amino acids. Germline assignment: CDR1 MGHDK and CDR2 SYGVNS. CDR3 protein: CASTMGENTEAFF. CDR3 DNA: TGTGCCAGTACGATGGGAGAGAACACTGAAGCTTTCTTT.

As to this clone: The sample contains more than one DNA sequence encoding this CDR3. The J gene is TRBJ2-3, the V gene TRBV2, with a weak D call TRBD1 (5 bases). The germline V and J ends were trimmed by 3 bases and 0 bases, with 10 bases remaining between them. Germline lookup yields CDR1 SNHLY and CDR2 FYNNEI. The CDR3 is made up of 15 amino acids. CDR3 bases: TGTGCCAGCAGTGACCCAGGGCCTAGCACAGATACGCAGTATTTT. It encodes CASSDPGPSTDTQYF.

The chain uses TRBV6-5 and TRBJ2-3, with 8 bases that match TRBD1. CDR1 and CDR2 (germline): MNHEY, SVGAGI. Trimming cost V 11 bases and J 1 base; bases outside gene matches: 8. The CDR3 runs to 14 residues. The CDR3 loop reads CAASRGRGTDTQYF. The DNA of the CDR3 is TGTGCCGCCAGCAGGGGGCGAGGCACAGATACGCAGTATTTT.

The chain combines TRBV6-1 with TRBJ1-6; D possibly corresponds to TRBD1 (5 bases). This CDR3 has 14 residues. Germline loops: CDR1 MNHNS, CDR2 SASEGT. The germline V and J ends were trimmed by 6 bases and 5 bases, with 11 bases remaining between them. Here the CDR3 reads CASRPDRDNSPLHF. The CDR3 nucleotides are TGTGCCAGCAGGCCCGACAGAGATAATTCACCCCTCCACTTT.

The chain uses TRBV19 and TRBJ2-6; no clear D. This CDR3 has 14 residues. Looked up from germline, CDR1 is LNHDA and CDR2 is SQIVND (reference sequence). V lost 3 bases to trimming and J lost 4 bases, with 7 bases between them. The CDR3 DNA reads TGTGCCAGTAGTATTTACCCCGGGGCCAACGTCCTGACTTTC. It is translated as CASSIYPGANVLTF.

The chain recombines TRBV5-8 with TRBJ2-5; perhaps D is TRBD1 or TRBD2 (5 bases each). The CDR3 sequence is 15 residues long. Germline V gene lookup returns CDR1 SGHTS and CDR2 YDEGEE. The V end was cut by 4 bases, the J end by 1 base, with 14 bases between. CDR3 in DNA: TGTGCCAGCAGCCGGGGCGCGGGCCCCCAAGAGACCCAGTACTTC. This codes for CASSRGAGPQETQYF.

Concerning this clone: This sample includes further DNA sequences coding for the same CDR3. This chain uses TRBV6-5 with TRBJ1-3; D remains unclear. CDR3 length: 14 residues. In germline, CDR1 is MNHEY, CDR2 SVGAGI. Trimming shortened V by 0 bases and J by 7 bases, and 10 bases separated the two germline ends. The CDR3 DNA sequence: TGTGCCAGCAGTTACTCAGAAAGAGGGAACACCATATATTTT. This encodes CASSYSERGNTIYF.

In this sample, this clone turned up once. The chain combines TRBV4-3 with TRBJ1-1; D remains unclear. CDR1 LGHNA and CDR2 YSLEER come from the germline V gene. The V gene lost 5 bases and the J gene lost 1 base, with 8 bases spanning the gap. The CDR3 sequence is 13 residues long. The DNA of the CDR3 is TGCGCCAGCAGCACTATAAGGAACACTGAAGCTTTCTTT. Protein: CASSTIRNTEAFF.

The chain's CDR3 is CASSIGRKNIQYF. In DNA form, the CDR3 reads TGTGCCAGTAGTATAGGACGTAAAAACATTCAGTACTTC. The V gene is TRBV19, the J gene TRBJ2-4; D unclear. The ends were cut back, 1 base at V and 4 bases at J, with 5 bases in the middle. The CDR3 loop spans 13 amino acids. The germline gives CDR1 LNHDA, CDR2 SQIVND (reference sequence).

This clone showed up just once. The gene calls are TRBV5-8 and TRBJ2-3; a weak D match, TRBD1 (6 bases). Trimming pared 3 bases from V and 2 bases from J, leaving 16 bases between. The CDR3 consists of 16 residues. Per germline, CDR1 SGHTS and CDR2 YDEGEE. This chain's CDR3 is CASSSRGSQHTDTQYF. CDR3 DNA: TGTGCCAGCAGCTCCAGGGGATCCCAACACACAGATACGCAGTATTTT.

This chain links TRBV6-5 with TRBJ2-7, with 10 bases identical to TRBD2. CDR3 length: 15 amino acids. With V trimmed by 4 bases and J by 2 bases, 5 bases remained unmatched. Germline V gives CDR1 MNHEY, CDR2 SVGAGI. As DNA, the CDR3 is TGTGCCAGCAGTTGGACTAGCGGAAACCCCTACGAGCAGTACTTC. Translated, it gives CASSWTSGNPYEQYF.

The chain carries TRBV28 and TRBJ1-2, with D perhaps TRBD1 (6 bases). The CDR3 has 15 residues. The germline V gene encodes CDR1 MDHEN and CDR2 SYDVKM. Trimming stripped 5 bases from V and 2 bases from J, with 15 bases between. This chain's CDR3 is CASSPQDRLNYGYTF. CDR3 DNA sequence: TGTGCCAGCAGTCCCCAAGACAGGCTAAACTATGGCTACACCTTC.

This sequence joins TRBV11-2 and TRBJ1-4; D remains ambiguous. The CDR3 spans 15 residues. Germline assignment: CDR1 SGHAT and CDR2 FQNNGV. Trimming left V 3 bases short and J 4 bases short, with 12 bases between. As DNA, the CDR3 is TGTGCCAGCAGCTTTAGTGGACGGATTAATGAAAAACTGTTTTTT. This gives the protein CASSFSGRINEKLFF. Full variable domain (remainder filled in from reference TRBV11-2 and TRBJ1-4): EAGVAQSPRYKIIEKRQSVAFWCNPISGHATLYWYQQILGQGPKLLIQFQNNGVVDDSQLPKDRFSAERLKGVDSTLKIQPAKLEDSAVYLCASSFSGRINEKLFFGSGTQLSVL.

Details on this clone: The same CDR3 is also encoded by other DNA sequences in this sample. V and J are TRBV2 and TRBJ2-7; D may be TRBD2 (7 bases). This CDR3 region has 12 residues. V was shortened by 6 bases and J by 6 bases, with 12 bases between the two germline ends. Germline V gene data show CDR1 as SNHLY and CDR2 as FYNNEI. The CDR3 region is CASSGGPGEQYF. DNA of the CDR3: TGTGCCAGCAGCGGGGGGCCGGGCGAGCAGTACTTC.

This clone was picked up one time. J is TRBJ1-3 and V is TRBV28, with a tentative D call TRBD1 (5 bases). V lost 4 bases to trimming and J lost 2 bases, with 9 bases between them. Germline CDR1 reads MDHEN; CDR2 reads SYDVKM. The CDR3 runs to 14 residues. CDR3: CASSSGTAGNTIYF. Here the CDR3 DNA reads TGTGCCAGCAGTTCAGGGACGGCTGGAAACACCATATATTTT.

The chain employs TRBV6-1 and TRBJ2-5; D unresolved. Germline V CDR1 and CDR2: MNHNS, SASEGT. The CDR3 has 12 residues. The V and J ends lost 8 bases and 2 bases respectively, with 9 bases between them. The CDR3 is CASRRVQETQYF. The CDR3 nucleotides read TGTGCCAGCCGACGGGTACAAGAGACCCAGTACTTC.

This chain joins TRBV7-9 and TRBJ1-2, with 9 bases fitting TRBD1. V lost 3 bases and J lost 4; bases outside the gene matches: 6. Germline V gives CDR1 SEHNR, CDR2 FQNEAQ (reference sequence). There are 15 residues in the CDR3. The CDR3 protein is CASSFNLDRGYGYTF. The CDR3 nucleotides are TGTGCCAGCAGCTTCAATCTGGACAGGGGCTATGGCTACACCTTC.